This T cell receptor beta chain is drawn from a study of graft-versus-host responses after intestinal transplantation. Overall study: Isolated intestinal, liver-intestinal, or multivisceral transplants were what recipients had. Anti-thymocyte globulin served as induction for all recipients, who then took tacrolimus and steroids for about three years.

The V and J ends lost 1 base and 1 base respectively, with 11 bases between them. The CDR3 runs 15 residues. CDR1 is SGHTA and CDR2 is FQGNSA in the germline V gene. Generated by immunoSEQ multiplex PCR, the TCRdb table keeps only in-frame clones and is missing some. The sample has 20,000 to 25,000 clones; roughly 44% are singletons. The authors seeded about 200,000 CFSE-labeled responder cells together with about 200,000 irradiated stimulator cells tagged with violet dye. Broader study findings: Some GvH clones were seen earlier in gut or blood, suggesting intestinal origin.

This clone was observed a handful of times. The rearrangement uses TRBV7-2 and TRBJ2-7, with no clear D. The sequence derives from a human patient who was an organ donor for intestinal transplantation. Specimen: alloreactive CD8+ T cells from a mixed lymphocyte reaction culture, collected before transplantation. Subset of the sample: CFSE-low proliferating T cells sorted from roughly six-day pre-transplant mixed lymphocyte reaction (GvH or HvG direction). The CDR3 nucleotides read TGTGCCAGCAGCTTAGTAAACAGCCGTTCCTACGAGCAGTACTTC. It codes for CASSLVNSRSYEQYF. Variable domain in full (rest from reference TRBV7-2 and TRBJ2-7): GAGVSQSPSNKVTEKGKDVELRCDPISGHTALYWYRQSLGQGLEFLIYFQGNSAPDKSGLPSDRFSAERTGGSVSTLTIQRTQQEDSAVYLCASSLVNSRSYEQYFGPGTRLTVT.